This TCR beta chain was sequenced in a study of post-analysis software for immune sequencing data. General study results and limits: When patients were compared with controls, roughly five TRBV segments were more frequent, TRBV5-6, TRBV5-1 and TRBV20-1 among them.

The germline V gene encodes CDR1 DFQATT and CDR2 SNEGSKA (reference sequence). This CDR3 comprises 13 residues. The V end was cut by 3 bases, the J end by 11 bases, with 19 bases between. In the case of this clonotype: What it binds is not known.

Prepared libraries of TCR beta cDNA carried unique molecular identifiers. TCRdb called the PCR reads again in MiXCR, with one record for every CDR3 protein. This table has around 190,000 distinct CDR3 sequences, 29% appearing once. The source material was blood. The chain recombines TRBV20-1 with TRBJ2-5; a weak D match, TRBD1 (8 bases). The source of this sequence is a girl aged 2-17 years with multiple sclerosis. CDR3 bases: TGCAGTGCTAGGCGACAGGGGAGGGGTGAGCAGTACTTC. Translation: CSARRQGRGEQYF.